These 18 T cell receptor beta chains were sequenced from one sample in a study of T cell responses to AZD1222 COVID-19 vaccine. Only in-frame clones appear in the TCRdb table, and some are missing; sequencing was by immunoSEQ multiplex PCR. Among some 160,000 clones listed, more than 85% were seen once. Sample: peripheral blood, taken on day 0 of AZD1222 vaccination. These receptors originate from an adult in good health.

V and J are TRBV19 and TRBJ1-1; 8 bases fit TRBD1. Trimming cost V 1 base and J 3 bases; bases outside gene matches: 1. The CDR3 totals 14 residues. Germline-derived CDR1 and CDR2 are LNHDA and SQIVND (reference sequence). For the CDR3, the DNA is TGTGCCAGTAGTATAGGACAGGGGTACACTGAAGCTTTCTTT. Translation gives CASSIGQGYTEAFF.

The V call is TRBV6-6, the J call TRBJ1-5; tentative D call: TRBD1 (5 bases). The germline V gene encodes CDR1 MNHNY and CDR2 SVGAGI (reference sequence). Trimming removed 5 bases at V and 2 bases at J, with 16 bases between. This CDR3 has 16 amino acids. CDR3 nucleotides: TGTGCCAGCAGTCCGGTGGGGGGGATCGGCAATCAGCCCCAGCATTTT. Its protein is CASSPVGGIGNQPQHF.

This rearrangement joins TRBV27 to TRBJ2-6; D may be TRBD1 (7 bases). The ends were cut back, 6 bases at V and 3 bases at J, with 12 bases in the middle. The CDR3 contains 15 residues. Per germline, CDR1 MNHEY and CDR2 SMNVEV (reference sequence). DNA of the CDR3: TGTGCCAGCAGAGGAGGGGGCTTTGGGGCCAACGTCCTGACTTTC. Protein sequence: CASRGGGFGANVLTF.

The chain combines TRBV6-5 with TRBJ1-1; TRBD1 matches 10 bases. The germline gives CDR1 MNHEY, CDR2 SVGAGI. This CDR3 contains 14 residues. V was pared by 2 bases and J by 5 bases, with 2 bases of the junction left unmatched. CDR3 sequence (DNA): TGTGCCAGCAGTTACGGACAGGGGGGGACTGAAGCTTTCTTT. Encoded protein: CASSYGQGGTEAFF.

The J gene is TRBJ1-2, the V gene TRBV2, with 7 positions matching TRBD1. CDR1 and CDR2 (germline): SNHLY, FYNNEI. J lost 3 bases, V lost 6 bases, and 4 bases had no gene match. The CDR3 runs 13 residues. CDR3 amino acids: CASSAGTDYGYTF. The CDR3 nucleotides are TGTGCCAGCAGCGCCGGGACAGACTATGGCTACACCTTC.

The CDR3 DNA is TGTGCCAGCAGCTTGGGACCGTTCTACGAGCAGTACTTC. Its translation is CASSLGPFYEQYF. V usage is TRBV11-2 and J usage is TRBJ2-7; D may be TRBD1 or TRBD2 (5 bases each). The germline CDR1 and CDR2 sequences are SGHAT and FQNNGV. The CDR3 runs to 13 residues. The V end lost 3 bases, the J end lost 3 bases, and 9 bases lay between the germline ends.

The J gene is TRBJ2-2, the V gene TRBV28; D might be TRBD1 (5 bases). Between the trimmed V and J ends, which lost 2 bases and 5 bases, there was a span of 21 bases. The CDR3 totals 18 residues. Looked up from germline, CDR1 is MDHEN and CDR2 is SYDVKM. The CDR3 DNA follows: TGTGCCAGCAGTTTAGGTGACAGATTTTCTGGTAGAACCGGGGAGCTGTTTTTT. It is translated as CASSLGDRFSGRTGELFF.

CDR3 DNA: TGTGCCACCAGCAGCGGGGGGACTAGCGATGAGCAGTTCTTC. It yields the protein CATSSGGTSDEQFF. The chain uses TRBV15 and TRBJ2-1; 10 bases fit TRBD2. The V gene end was trimmed by 3 bases and the J gene end by 8 bases; junction bases not matched to a gene: 4. The germline CDR1 and CDR2 sequences are LNHNV and YYDKDF (reference sequence). CDR3 length: 14 amino acids.

The chain links TRBV5-1 to TRBJ1-5; the match to TRBD1 covers 11 bases. Germline CDR1 SGHRS, CDR2 YFSETQ. The CDR3 runs 15 residues. Trimming at V came to 4 bases and at J to 14 bases, leaving 14 bases not matched to a gene. The CDR3 here is CASSPETRGQGDEHF. In DNA, the CDR3 is TGCGCCAGCAGCCCAGAAACGCGGGGACAGGGGGATGAGCATTTT.

Comment on this clone: Germline is not matched at one junction end, which may reflect a read error. CDR3 DNA sequence: TGTGCCAGCAGTCCCAAGTATGGCCACACCTTC. The encoded protein is CASSPKYGHTF. The rearrangement joins TRBV28 to TRBJ1-2, with D unclear. The CDR3 loop spans 11 amino acids. Germline V gene data show CDR1 as MDHEN and CDR2 as SYDVKM.

The CDR3 sequence is CASSSHRRSDTEAFF. CDR3 nucleotide sequence: TGTGCCAGTAGTTCTCACCGGCGTTCGGACACTGAAGCTTTCTTT. This chain uses TRBV19 with TRBJ1-1; D is uncertain. The ends were cut back, 5 bases at V and 3 bases at J, with 16 bases in the middle. The CDR3 spans 15 residues. The germline V gene encodes CDR1 LNHDA and CDR2 SQIVND (reference sequence).

The V gene is TRBV19, the J gene TRBJ1-1; weak D call: TRBD1 (5 bases). The CDR3 extends over 13 amino acids. Germline V CDR1 and CDR2: LNHDA, SQIVND (reference sequence). Deletions cut 9 bases from V and 4 bases from J, with 15 bases between. The CDR3 sequence: CASRVRGSTEAFF. DNA for the CDR3: TGTGCCAGCAGGGTACGTGGTTCCACTGAAGCTTTCTTT.

The chain couples TRBV11-2 to TRBJ2-3; TRBD2 might be the D (5 bases). The CDR3 sequence is 15 residues long. Germline CDR1 reads SGHAT; CDR2 reads FQNNGV. V was clipped by 3 bases and J by 3 bases, with 13 bases between them. The CDR3 spells CASSFFRGRTDTQYF. CDR3 bases: TGTGCCAGCAGCTTTTTCCGGGGTAGGACAGATACGCAGTATTTT. Using reference TRBV11-2 and TRBJ2-3 for the parts outside the CDR3, the full variable domain is EAGVAQSPRYKIIEKRQSVAFWCNPISGHATLYWYQQILGQGPKLLIQFQNNGVVDDSQLPKDRFSAERLKGVDSTLKIQPAKLEDSAVYLCASSFFRGRTDTQYFGPGTRLTVL.

The CDR3 spells CASSFFGGLDTQYF. CDR3 bases: TGCGCCAGCAGCTTTTTCGGCGGGTTGGATACGCAGTATTTT. The chain has TRBV5-1 and TRBJ2-3, with D perhaps TRBD2 (5 bases). Trimming took off 2 bases at V and 6 bases at J, with 13 bases between the two ends. Germline V lookup: CDR1 SGHRS, CDR2 YFSETQ. This CDR3 contains 14 residues.

V gene TRBV6-5 combines with J gene TRBJ1-2; D is possibly TRBD1 (5 bases). The CDR3 loop spans 11 amino acids. Germline V lookup: CDR1 MNHEY, CDR2 SVGAGI. Trimming shortened V by 5 bases and J by 8 bases, and 9 bases separated the two germline ends. The CDR3 protein is CASSIRAGYTF. The CDR3, as DNA: TGTGCCAGCAGTATCAGGGCAGGCTACACCTTC.

The rearrangement joins TRBV7-2 to TRBJ1-6; 7 nucleotides match TRBD1. Germline loops: CDR1 SGHTA, CDR2 FQGNSA. The J segment lost 10 bases and the V segment lost 10 bases, leaving 7 bases of the junction unmatched. This CDR3 region has 12 residues. CDR3 protein: CATRQGFSPLHF. The CDR3 DNA follows: TGTGCCACAAGACAGGGTTTCTCACCCCTCCACTTT.

The genes are TRBV28 and TRBJ1-2; no firm D call. V was shortened by 3 bases and J by 8 bases, with 10 bases between the two germline ends. Looked up from germline, CDR1 is MDHEN and CDR2 is SYDVKM. The CDR3 consists of 12 residues. The CDR3 DNA reads TGTGCCAGCAGTTTTTGGGGTGACGGCTACACCTTC. Its translation is CASSFWGDGYTF.

The chain is built from TRBV5-4 and TRBJ2-2, with TRBD1 matching over 11 bases. V was pared by 0 bases and J by 1 base, with 5 bases of the junction left unmatched. The germline V gene has CDR1 SGHNT and CDR2 YYREEE (reference sequence). This CDR3 is built from 18 residues. The CDR3 region has the DNA TGTGCCAGCAGCTTGGCACCAGGGACAGGGGGGAACACCGGGGAGCTGTTTTTT. This gives the protein CASSLAPGTGGNTGELFF.